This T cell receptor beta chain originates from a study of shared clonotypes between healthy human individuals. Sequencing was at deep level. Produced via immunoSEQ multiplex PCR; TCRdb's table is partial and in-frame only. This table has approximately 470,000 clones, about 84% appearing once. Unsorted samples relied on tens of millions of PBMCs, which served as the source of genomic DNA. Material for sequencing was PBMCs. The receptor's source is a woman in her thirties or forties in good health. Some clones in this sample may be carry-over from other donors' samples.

CDR3 DNA: TGTGCCAGCAGTGTTGAGCGGGAGACCGGGGAGCTGTTTTTT. Residues: CASSVERETGELFF. This chain uses TRBV6-4 with TRBJ2-2; TRBD2 aligns across 8 bases. This CDR3 contains 14 residues. The germline gives CDR1 MRHNA, CDR2 SNTAGT. The J segment lost 5 bases and the V segment lost 4 bases, leaving 3 bases of the junction unmatched.